What follows is one T cell receptor (beta chain) and its context. This entry is derived from a study of blood T cell repertoires in COVID-19. As for the study in general: Sites in the United States, Italy and Spain provided acute and convalescent COVID-19 samples. PBMCs, B-cell-depleted T cells, or T cells were the source of the cDNA or gDNA that made up the material.

The V gene end was trimmed by 0 bases and the J gene end by 8 bases; junction bases not matched to a gene: 6. The CDR3 has 15 amino acids. Germline V gives CDR1 SGDLS, CDR2 YYNGEE. Per the original methods: Amplifying reference gene primers gave estimates of nucleated cell counts. TCRdb's copy holds only in-frame clones and misses some; the assay was immunoSEQ multiplex PCR. The V and J calls and the clone size are those of that table, but D and trimming were determined from the DNA. Of 20,000 to 30,000 clones listed, approximately 77% are singletons. The rearrangement links TRBV9 to TRBJ2-1, with TRBD2 identical over 9 bases. The clonotype was recovered from a human donor in a cohort sampled during active COVID-19. The sample was peripheral blood. As DNA, the CDR3 is TGTGCCAGCAGCGTAGCGGGCGGGAGGGTCGATGAGCAGTTCTTC. As protein: CASSVAGGRVDEQFF.